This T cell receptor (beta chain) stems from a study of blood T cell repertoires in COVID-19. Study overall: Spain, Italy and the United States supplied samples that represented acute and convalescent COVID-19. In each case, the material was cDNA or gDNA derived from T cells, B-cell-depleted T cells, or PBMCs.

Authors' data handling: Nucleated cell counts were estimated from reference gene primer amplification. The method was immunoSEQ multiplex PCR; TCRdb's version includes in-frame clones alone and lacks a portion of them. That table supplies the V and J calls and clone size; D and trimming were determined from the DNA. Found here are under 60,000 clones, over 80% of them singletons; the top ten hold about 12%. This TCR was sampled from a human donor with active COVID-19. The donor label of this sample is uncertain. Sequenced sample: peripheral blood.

The CDR3 DNA reads as TGTGCCAGCAGCTCGCTTACAGGGGTCAACACTGAAGCTTTCTTT. This translates into CASSSLTGVNTEAFF. This sequence joins TRBV7-9 and TRBJ1-1; TRBD1 matches 7 bases. Per germline, CDR1 SEHNR and CDR2 FQNEAQ (reference sequence). This CDR3 has 15 amino acids. V shed 4 bases, J shed 2 bases, and the junction held 7 bases outside the gene matches.